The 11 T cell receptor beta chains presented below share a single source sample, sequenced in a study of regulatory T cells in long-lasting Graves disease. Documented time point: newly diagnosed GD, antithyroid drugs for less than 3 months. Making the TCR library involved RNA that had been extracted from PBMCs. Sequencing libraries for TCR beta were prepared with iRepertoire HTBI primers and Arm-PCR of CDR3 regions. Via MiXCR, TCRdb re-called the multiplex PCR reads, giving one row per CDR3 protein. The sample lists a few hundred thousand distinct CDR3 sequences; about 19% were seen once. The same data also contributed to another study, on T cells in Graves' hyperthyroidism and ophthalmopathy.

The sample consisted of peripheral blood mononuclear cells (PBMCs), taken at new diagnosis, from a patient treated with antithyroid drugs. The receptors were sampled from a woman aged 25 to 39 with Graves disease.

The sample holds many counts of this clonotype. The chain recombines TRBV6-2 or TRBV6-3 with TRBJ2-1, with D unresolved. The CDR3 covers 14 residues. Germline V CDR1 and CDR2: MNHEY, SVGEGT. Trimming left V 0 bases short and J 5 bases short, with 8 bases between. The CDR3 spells CASSYSDGHNEQFF. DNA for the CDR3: TGTGCCAGCAGTTACTCGGACGGACACAATGAGCAGTTCTTC.

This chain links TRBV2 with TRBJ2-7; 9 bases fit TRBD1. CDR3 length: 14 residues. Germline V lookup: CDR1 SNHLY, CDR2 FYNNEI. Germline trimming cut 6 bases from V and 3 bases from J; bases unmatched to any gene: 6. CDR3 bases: TGTGCCAGCAGGTCGGGACAGGGAAGCTACGAGCAGTACTTC. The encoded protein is CASRSGQGSYEQYF.

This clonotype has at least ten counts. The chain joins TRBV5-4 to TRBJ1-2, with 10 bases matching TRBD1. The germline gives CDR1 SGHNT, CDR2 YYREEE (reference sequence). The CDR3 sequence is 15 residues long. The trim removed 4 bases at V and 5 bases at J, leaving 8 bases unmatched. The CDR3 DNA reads TGTGCCAGCAGCCTAGAGACAGGGGGCATGTATGGCTACACCTTC. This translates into CASSLETGGMYGYTF.

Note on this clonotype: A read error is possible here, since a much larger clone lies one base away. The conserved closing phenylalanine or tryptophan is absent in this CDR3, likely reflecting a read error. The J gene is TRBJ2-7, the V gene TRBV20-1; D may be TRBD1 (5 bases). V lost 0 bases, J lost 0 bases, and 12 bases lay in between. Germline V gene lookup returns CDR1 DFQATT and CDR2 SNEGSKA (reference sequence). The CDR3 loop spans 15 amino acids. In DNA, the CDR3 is TGCAGTGCTAGAGATCCCCTAACAGGCTCCTACGAGCAGTACTCC. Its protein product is CSARDPLTGSYEQYS.

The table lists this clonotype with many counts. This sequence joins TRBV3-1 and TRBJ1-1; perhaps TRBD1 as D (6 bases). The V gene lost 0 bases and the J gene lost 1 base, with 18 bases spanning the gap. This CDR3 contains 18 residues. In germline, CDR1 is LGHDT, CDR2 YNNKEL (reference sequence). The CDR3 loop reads CASSQDIRFGQWNTEAFF. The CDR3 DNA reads TGTGCCAGCAGCCAAGATATCCGGTTCGGACAGTGGAACACTGAAGCTTTCTTT.

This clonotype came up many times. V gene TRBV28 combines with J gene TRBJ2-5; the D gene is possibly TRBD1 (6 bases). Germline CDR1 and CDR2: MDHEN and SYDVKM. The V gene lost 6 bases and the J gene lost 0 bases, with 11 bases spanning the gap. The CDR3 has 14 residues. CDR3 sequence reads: CASSSTGYQETQYF. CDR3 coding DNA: TGTGCCAGCAGCTCCACAGGGTACCAAGAGACCCAGTACTTC.

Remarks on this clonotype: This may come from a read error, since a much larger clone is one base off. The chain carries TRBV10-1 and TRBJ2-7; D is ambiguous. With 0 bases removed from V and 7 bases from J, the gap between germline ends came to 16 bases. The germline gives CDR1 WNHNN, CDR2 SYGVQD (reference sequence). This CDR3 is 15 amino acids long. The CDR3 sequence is CASSESSPPLGEQYF. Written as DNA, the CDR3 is TGCGCCAGCAGTGAGTCTTCTCCTCCCCTTGGGGAGCAGTACTTC.

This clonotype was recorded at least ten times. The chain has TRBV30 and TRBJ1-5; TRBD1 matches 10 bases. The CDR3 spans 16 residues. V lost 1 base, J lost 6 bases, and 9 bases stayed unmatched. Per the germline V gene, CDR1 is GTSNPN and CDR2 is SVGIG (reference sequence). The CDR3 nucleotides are TGTGCCTGGAGTGATGGGGACAGGGGAAAGGTTCAGCCCCAGCATTTT. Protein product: CAWSDGDRGKVQPQHF.

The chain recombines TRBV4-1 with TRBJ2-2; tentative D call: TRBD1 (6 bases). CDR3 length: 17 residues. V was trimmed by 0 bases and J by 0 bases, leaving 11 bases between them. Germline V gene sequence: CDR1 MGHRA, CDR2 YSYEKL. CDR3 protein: CASSQDRGNANTGELFF. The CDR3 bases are TGCGCCAGCAGCCAAGACAGGGGAAACGCGAACACCGGGGAGCTGTTTTTT.

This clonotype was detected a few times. CDR3 nucleotide sequence: TGTGCCAGCTCACCCAAGAACCCAGGGGCTGGAAACACCATATATTTT. It specifies CASSPKNPGAGNTIYF. J is TRBJ1-3 and V is TRBV18, with D possibly being TRBD1 (6 bases). CDR1 and CDR2 (germline): KGHSH, LQKENI. The V end was cut by 3 bases, the J end by 2 bases, with 14 bases between. The CDR3 is 16 amino acids.

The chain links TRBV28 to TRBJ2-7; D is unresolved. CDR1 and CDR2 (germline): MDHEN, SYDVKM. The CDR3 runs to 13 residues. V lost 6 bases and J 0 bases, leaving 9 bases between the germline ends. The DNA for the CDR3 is TGTGCCAGCAGCAACGACTTCTCCTACGAGCAGTACTTC. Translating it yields CASSNDFSYEQYF.